Ten or more counts support the clone carrying this T cell receptor (beta chain). Its matching antigen is unknown. This entry belongs to a study of CD8 T cells in ankylosing spondylitis. Whole-study findings and limits: Those disease-linked clones were CD8+; they were also relatively rare in peripheral blood. Within ankylosing spondylitis blood, a TCR beta motif made up of fewer than ten highly homologous variants appeared to be characteristic. Disease-linked clones were reportedly significantly enriched in matched ankylosing spondylitis synovial fluid. Prior literature has documented some motif variants in synovial fluid and blood from reactive arthritis.

Trimming shortened V by 4 bases and J by 0 bases, and 16 bases separated the two germline ends. Germline CDR1 and CDR2: SGHRS and YFSETQ. CDR3 length: 17 residues. Making the TCR beta libraries involved quantitative 5'-RACE with molecular barcodes. MiXCR, run by TCRdb on the 5' RACE reads, gives a single entry per CDR3 protein. Among around 430,000 distinct CDR3 sequences listed, 15% to 20% were seen once. The rearrangement links TRBV5-1 to TRBJ1-4; D is possibly TRBD1 (5 bases). The source is a male donor with ankylosing spondylitis. Input material: blood, either unsorted or a sorted T cell fraction (not recorded which). The CDR3 spells CASSPRAVAATNEKLFF. The CDR3 region has the DNA TGCGCCAGCAGCCCCAGGGCGGTGGCCGCAACTAATGAAAAACTGTTTTTT.